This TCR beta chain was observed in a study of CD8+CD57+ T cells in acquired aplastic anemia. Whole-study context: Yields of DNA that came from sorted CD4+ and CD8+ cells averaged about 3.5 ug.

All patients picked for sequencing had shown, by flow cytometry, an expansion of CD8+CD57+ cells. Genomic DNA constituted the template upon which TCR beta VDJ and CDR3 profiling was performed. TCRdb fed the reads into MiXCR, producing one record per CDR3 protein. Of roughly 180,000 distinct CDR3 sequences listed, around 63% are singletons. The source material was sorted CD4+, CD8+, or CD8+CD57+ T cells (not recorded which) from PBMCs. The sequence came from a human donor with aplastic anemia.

CDR3 DNA sequence: TGTGCCAGCAGCTTACAGTCTGGCTACACCTTC. Translated, it gives CASSLQSGYTF. The chain couples TRBV7-9 to TRBJ1-2; no reliable D call. The CDR3 consists of 11 residues. CDR1 and CDR2 (germline): SEHNR, FQNEAQ (reference sequence). V was cut by 2 bases and J by 7 bases, with 5 bases left in between.